This TCR beta chain was sequenced for a study of cytomegalovirus exposure and HLA in healthy donors. Study information: A data release that came early held roughly 80 million unique TCRs from HLA-typed donors. Overall study findings and caveats: In a later analysis, a missense DCLRE1C variant was linked to TCR beta V- and J-gene trimming. A later examination showed that TCR association rates differed by HLA locus, with DRB1 most and HLA-C fewest.

Although they were nominally healthy when sampled, donors likely had unrecorded immune exposures. Points on this clone: Its antigen is unidentified.

This CDR3 has 14 residues. The germline gives CDR1 MDHEN, CDR2 SYDVKM. The J segment lost 4 bases and the V segment lost 7 bases, leaving 7 bases of the junction unmatched. Primers included in the PCR were 60 Vbeta and 13 Jbeta primers. TCRdb's table, derived via immunoSEQ multiplex PCR, lists solely in-frame clones and lacks some. The profile shows roughly 160,000 clones, roughly four fifths of them singletons. The chain recombines TRBV28 with TRBJ2-7; TRBD2 aligns across 10 bases. Material for sequencing was PBMCs. The source is a woman aged 45-60 years in good health and CMV-seronegative. CDR3 sequence (DNA): TGTGCCAGCACCCCAAGCGGGGGGGGGTACGAGCAGTACTTC. Encoded protein: CASTPSGGGYEQYF. The full variable domain, its missing parts supplied by reference TRBV28 and TRBJ2-7, is DVKVTQSSRYLVKRTGEKVFLECVQDMDHENMFWYRQDPGLGLRLIYFSYDVKMKEKGDIPEGYSVSREKKERFSLILESASTNQTSMYLCASTPSGGGYEQYFGPGTRLTVT.